This entry describes one T cell receptor beta chain. CDR3 length: 13 residues. CDR1 MNHNS and CDR2 SASEGT come from the germline V gene. Trimming took off 4 bases at V and 5 bases at J, with 11 bases between the two ends. The data originate from a study of cytomegalovirus exposure and HLA in healthy donors. It was with 60 Vbeta and 13 Jbeta primers that the PCR ran. The method was immunoSEQ multiplex PCR; TCRdb's version includes in-frame clones alone and lacks a portion of them. This table has 150,000 to 200,000 clones, about 84% appearing once. The material sequenced was PBMCs. The sequence came from a man aged 45 to 65 in good health and CMV-seronegative. The chain has TRBV6-1 and TRBJ1-1; no clear D. This CDR3 is CASSATRWTEAFF. For the CDR3, the DNA is TGTGCCAGCAGTGCCACGAGATGGACTGAAGCTTTCTTT.